These 2 T cell receptor beta chains were all obtained from the same sample, sequenced in a study of beta chain features in type 1 diabetes. These receptors have no identified antigens. Study-wide results and caveats: Researchers report that Type 1 diabetes patients had moderately but significantly shorter TCRB CDR3s across all four CD4+ subsets.

Expressed TCRB transcripts were sequenced because the entire RNA isolate underwent reverse transcription. Sequencing was performed with immunoSEQ multiplex PCR; in TCRdb, only in-frame clones are kept and a portion is missing. The table lists roughly 340,000 clones, 10% to 15% of them singletons. Sequences were obtained from naive CD4+ T cells from blood. These receptors were obtained from a woman between 18 and 30 years old with type 1 diabetes.

The V gene is TRBV28, the J gene TRBJ2-7; 12 nucleotides match TRBD2. From germline, CDR1 is MDHEN and CDR2 SYDVKM. The CDR3 is 14 amino acids. V was pared by 10 bases and J by 4 bases, with 8 bases of the junction left unmatched. Here the CDR3 reads CATQLAGGLYEQYF. The CDR3 nucleotides are TGTGCCACCCAACTAGCGGGAGGATTATACGAGCAGTACTTC.

J is TRBJ1-5 and V is TRBV18, with TRBD1 as a possible D gene (6 bases). The CDR3 runs 15 residues. Trimming removed 2 bases from V and 6 bases from J, with 14 bases in between. Germline V gene sequence: CDR1 KGHSH, CDR2 LQKENI. The chain's CDR3 is CASSPSVDRPQPQHF. Written as DNA, the CDR3 is TGTGCCAGCTCACCATCTGTGGACAGACCTCAGCCCCAGCATTTT. The full variable domain, completed using reference TRBV18 and TRBJ1-5, is NAGVMQNPRHLVRRRGQEARLRCSPMKGHSHVYWYRQLPEEGLKFMVYLQKENIIDESGMPKERFSAEFPKEGPSILRIQQVVRGDSAAYFCASSPSVDRPQPQHFGDGTRLSIL.